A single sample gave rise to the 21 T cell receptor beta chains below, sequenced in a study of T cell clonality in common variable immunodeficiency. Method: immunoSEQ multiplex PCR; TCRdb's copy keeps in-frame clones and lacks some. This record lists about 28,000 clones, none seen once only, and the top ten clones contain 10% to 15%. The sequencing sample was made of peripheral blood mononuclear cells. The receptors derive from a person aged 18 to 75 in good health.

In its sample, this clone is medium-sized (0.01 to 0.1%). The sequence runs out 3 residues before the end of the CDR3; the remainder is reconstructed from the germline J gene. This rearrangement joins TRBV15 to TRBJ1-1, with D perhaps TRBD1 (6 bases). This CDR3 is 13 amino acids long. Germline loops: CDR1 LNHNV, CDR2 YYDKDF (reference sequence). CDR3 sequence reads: CATSKVAGEEAFF. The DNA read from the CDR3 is TGTGCCACCAGCAAAGTGGCAGGGGAAGAA.

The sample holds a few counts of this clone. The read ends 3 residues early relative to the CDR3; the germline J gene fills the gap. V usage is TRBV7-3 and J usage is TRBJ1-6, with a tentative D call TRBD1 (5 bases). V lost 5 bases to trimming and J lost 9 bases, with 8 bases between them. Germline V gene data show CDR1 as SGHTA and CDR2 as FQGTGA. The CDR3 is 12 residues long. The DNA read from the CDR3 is TGTGCCAGCAGCCGGGGGAGTTCACCC. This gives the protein CASSRGSSP. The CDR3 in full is CASSRGSSPLHF.

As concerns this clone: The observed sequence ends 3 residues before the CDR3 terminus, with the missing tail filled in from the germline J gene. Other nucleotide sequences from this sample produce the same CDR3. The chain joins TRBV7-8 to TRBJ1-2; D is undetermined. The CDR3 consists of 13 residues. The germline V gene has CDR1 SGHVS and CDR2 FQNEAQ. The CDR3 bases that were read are TGTGCCAGCAGCTTAGGTAGGGTCGGCGGG. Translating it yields CASSLGRVGG. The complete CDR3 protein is CASSLGRVGGYTF.

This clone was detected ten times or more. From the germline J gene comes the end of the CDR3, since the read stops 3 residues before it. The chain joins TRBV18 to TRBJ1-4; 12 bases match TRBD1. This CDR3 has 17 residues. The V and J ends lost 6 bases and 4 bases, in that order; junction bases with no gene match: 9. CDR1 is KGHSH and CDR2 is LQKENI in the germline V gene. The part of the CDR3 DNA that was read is TGTGCCAGCTCTCCCCGGGACAGGGGGCTTTATAATGAAAAA. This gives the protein CASSPRDRGLYNEK. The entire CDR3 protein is CASSPRDRGLYNEKLFF.

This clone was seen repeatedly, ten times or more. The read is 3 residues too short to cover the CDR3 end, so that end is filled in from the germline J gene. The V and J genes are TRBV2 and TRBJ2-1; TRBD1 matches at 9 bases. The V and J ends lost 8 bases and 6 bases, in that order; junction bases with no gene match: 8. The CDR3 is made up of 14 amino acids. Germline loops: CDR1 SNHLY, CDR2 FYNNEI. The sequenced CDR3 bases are TGTGCCAGCTGCGAGGACAGGGGAGGCAATGAG. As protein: CASCEDRGGNE. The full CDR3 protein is CASCEDRGGNEQFF.

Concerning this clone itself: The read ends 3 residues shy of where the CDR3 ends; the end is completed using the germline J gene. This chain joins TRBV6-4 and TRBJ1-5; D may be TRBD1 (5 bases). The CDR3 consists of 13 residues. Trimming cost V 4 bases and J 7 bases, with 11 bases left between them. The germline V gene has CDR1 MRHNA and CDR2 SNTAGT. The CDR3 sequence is CASSAGFGQPQHF. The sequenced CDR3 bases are TGTGCCAGCAGTGCAGGGTTTGGGCAGCCC.

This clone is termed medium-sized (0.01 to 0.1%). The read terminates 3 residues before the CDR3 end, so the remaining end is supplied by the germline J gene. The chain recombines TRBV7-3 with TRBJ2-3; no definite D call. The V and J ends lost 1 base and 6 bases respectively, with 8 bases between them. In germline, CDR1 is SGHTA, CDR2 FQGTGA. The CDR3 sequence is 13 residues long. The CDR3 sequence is CASSLNPRDTQYF. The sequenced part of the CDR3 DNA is TGTGCCAGCAGCTTAAACCCGAGGGATACG.

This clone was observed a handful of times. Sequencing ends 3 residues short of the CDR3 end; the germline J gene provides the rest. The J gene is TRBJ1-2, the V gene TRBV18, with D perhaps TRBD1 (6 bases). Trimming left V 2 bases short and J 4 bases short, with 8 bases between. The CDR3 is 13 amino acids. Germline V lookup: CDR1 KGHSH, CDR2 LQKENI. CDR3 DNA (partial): TGTGCCAGCTCACCAGAGACAGGCTATGGC. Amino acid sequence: CASSPETGYG. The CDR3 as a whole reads CASSPETGYGYTF.

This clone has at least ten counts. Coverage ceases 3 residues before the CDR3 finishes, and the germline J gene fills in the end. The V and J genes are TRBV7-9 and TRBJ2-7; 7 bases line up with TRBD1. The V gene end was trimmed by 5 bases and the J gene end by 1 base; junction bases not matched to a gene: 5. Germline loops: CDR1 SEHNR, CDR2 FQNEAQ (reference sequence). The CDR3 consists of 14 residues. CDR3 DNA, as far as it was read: TGTGCCAGCAGCCCCGGACAGGCGTCCTACGAG. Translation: CASSPGQASYE. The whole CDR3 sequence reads CASSPGQASYEQYF.

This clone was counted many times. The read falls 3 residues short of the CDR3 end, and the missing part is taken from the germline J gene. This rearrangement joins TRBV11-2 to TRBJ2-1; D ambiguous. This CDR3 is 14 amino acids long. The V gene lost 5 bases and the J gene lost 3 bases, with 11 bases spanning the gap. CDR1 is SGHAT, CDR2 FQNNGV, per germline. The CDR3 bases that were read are TGTGCCAGCAGCCCCCTACCAGGCTACAATGAG. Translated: CASSPLPGYNE. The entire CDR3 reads CASSPLPGYNEQFF.

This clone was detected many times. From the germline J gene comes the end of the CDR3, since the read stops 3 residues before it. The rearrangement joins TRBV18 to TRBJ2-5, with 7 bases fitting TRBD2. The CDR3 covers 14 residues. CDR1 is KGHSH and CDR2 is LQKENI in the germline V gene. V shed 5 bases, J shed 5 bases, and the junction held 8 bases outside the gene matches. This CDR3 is CASSSASGEETQYF. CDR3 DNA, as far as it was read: TGTGCCAGCTCATCTGCTAGCGGTGAGGAGACC.

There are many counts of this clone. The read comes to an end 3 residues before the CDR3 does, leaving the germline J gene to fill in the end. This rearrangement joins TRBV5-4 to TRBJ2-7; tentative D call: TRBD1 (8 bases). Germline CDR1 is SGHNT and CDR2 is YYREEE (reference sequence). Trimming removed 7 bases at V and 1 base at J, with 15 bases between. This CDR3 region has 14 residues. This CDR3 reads CASSGQGGSYEQYF. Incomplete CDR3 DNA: TGTGCCAGCTCTGGACAGGGAGGGTCCTACGAG.

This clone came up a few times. CDR3 DNA (partial): TGCAGTGCAGCGGGACTAGCGGGGCTTTACAATGAG. Protein product: CSAAGLAGLYNE. The whole CDR3 sequence is CSAAGLAGLYNEQFF. The chain joins TRBV20-1 to TRBJ2-1; 13 nucleotides align to TRBD2. With the read ending 3 residues before the CDR3 end, the germline J gene is used to fill in that end. CDR3 length: 15 amino acids. J gave up 4 bases and V 6 bases, and 6 bases lay outside the gene matches. Germline-derived CDR1 and CDR2 are DFQATT and SNEGSKA (reference sequence).

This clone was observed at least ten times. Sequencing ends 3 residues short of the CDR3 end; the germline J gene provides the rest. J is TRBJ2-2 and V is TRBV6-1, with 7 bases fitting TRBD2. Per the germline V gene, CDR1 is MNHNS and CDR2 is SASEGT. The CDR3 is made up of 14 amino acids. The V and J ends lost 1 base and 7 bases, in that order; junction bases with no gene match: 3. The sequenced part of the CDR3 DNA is TGTGCCAGCAGTGAAGGCGGGGGAATCGGGGAG. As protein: CASSEGGGIGE. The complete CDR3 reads CASSEGGGIGELFF.

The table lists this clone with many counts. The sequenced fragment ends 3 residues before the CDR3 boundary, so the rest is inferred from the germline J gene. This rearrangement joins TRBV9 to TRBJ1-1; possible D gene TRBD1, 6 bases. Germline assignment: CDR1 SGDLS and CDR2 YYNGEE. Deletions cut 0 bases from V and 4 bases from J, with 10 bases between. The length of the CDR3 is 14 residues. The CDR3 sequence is CASSVASRGTEAFF. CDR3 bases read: TGTGCCAGCAGCGTAGCCTCCAGGGGCACTGAA.

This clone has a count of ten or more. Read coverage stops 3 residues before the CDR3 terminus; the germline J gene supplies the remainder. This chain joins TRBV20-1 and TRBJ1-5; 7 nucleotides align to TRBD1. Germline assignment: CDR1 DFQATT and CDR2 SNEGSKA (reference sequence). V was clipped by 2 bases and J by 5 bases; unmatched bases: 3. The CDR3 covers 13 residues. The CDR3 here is CSARWQGDQPQHF. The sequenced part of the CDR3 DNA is TGCAGTGCTAGATGGCAGGGGGATCAGCCC.

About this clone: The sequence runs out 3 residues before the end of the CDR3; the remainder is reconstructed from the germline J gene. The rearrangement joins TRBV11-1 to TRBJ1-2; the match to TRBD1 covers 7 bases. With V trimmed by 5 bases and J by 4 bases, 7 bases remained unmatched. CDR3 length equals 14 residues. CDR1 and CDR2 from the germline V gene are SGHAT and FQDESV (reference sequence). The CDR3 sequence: CASSSPDRIYGYTF. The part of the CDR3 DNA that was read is TGTGCCAGCAGCAGTCCGGACAGGATCTATGGC.

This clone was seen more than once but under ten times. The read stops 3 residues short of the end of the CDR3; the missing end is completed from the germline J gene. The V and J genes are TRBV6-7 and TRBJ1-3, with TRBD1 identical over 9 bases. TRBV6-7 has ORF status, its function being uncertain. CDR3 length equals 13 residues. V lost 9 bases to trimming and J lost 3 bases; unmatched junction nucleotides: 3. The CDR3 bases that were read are TGTGCCAGACAGGGGGCGGGTGGAAACACC. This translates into CARQGAGGNT. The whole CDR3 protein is CARQGAGGNTIYF.

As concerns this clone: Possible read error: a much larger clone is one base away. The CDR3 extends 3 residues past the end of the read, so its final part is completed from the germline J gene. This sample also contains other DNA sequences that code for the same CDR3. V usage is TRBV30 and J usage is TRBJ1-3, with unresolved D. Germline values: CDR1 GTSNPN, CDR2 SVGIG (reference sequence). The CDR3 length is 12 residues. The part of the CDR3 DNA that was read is TGTGCCTGGAAGGGCATCGGAAACACA. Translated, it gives CAWKGIGNT. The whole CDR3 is CAWKGIGNTIYF.

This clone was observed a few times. The CDR3 spells CASSPEGGRFYEQFF. Incomplete CDR3 DNA: TGTGCCAGCTCCCCGGAGGGGGGGCGCTTTTATGAG. V is TRBV18 and J is TRBJ2-1; weak D call: TRBD2 (7 bases). The CDR3 end lies 3 residues beyond the end of the read and is filled in from the germline J gene. The V end was cut by 6 bases, the J end by 8 bases, with 20 bases between. From germline, CDR1 is KGHSH and CDR2 LQKENI. The CDR3 has 15 residues.

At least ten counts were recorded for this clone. CDR3 bases read: TGTGCCAGCAGCTTACCCGCCCGGTTCACCTACAATGAG. This sequence encodes CASSLPARFTYNE. The whole CDR3 protein is CASSLPARFTYNEQFF. The V call is TRBV7-3, the J call TRBJ2-1; D unresolved. With the read ending 3 residues before the CDR3 end, the germline J gene is used to fill in that end. The germline V and J ends were trimmed by 2 bases and 2 bases, with 13 bases remaining between them. Germline CDR1 and CDR2: SGHTA and FQGTGA. The CDR3 extends over 16 amino acids. Full variable domain (remainder filled in from reference TRBV7-3 and TRBJ2-1): GAGVSQTPSNKVTEKGKYVELRCDPISGHTALYWYRQSLGQGPEFLIYFQGTGAADDSGLPNDRFFAVRPEGSVSTLKIQRTERGDSAVYLCASSLPARFTYNEQFFGPGTRLTVL.